This TCR beta chain derives from a study of blood T cell repertoires in COVID-19. Sequencing was performed with immunoSEQ multiplex PCR; in TCRdb, only in-frame clones are kept and a portion is missing. The table lists 200,000 or so clones, under 90% of them singletons. Germline loops: CDR1 LGHNA, CDR2 YNFKEQ. The CDR3 covers 14 residues. V gave up 1 base and J gave up 4 bases; unmatched junction bases: 3. The TCR comes from a man in his 60s who had recovered from COVID-19. Material: peripheral blood. The V and J genes are TRBV4-2 and TRBJ2-5; 7 nucleotides match TRBD1. CDR3 DNA sequence: TGTGCCAGCAGCCAAGTGGGACAGCCAGAGACCCAGTACTTC. Translation: CASSQVGQPETQYF.